One and the same sample provided the 8 T cell receptor beta chains below, sequenced in a study of blood T cell repertoires in COVID-19. Data came from immunoSEQ multiplex PCR; TCRdb stores just in-frame clones and leaves some out. The repertoire has 210,000 or so clones, around 84% of them found once; the top ten carry 15% to 20%. The sequenced sample was peripheral blood. The receptors stem from a human donor in a cohort sampled during active COVID-19.

This clone was detected only once. The chain employs TRBV2 and TRBJ1-5; 9 nucleotides align to TRBD1. Germline CDR1 reads SNHLY; CDR2 reads FYNNEI. The trim removed 6 bases at V and 1 base at J, leaving 13 bases unmatched. This CDR3 region has 18 residues. CDR3 in DNA: TGTGCCAGCAGGCTACAGGGGGCTACCTCTGGGAGCAATCAGCCCCAGCATTTT. It is translated as CASRLQGATSGSNQPQHF.

This clone showed up just a few times. The chain carries TRBV4-2 and TRBJ1-1; D is ambiguous. Germline-derived CDR1 and CDR2 are LGHNA and YNFKEQ. The CDR3 consists of 15 residues. V was cut by 1 base and J by 3 bases, with 12 bases left in between. Here the CDR3 DNA reads TGTGCCAGCAGCCAAGGAAGCGGTTTGTACACTGAAGCTTTCTTT. Amino acids: CASSQGSGLYTEAFF.

The V gene is TRBV28, the J gene TRBJ2-5; TRBD2 agrees at 7 bases. The CDR3 is 16 amino acids. The V segment lost 6 bases and the J segment 1 base; nucleotides outside the gene matches: 11. Germline V gene lookup returns CDR1 MDHEN and CDR2 SYDVKM. For the CDR3, the DNA is TGTGCCAGCAGCGCATTCGGGACTATTCTCCAAGAGACCCAGTACTTC. Protein product: CASSAFGTILQETQYF.

V usage is TRBV28 and J usage is TRBJ2-1; 9 bases fit TRBD2. CDR3 length: 14 amino acids. Germline V gene sequence: CDR1 MDHEN, CDR2 SYDVKM. V trimming: 7 bases; J trimming: 8 bases; junction bases outside the gene matches: 9. The CDR3 sequence: CASIHSGSIHEQFF. The CDR3 DNA follows: TGTGCCAGCATCCATAGCGGGAGTATCCATGAGCAGTTCTTC.

V gene TRBV27 combines with J gene TRBJ1-6, with 9 bases lining up with TRBD1. The CDR3 loop spans 16 amino acids. Germline loops: CDR1 MNHEY, CDR2 SMNVEV (reference sequence). Germline trimming cut 2 bases from V and 9 bases from J; bases unmatched to any gene: 8. The CDR3 loop is CASSLPGTGMSSPLHF. The CDR3 region has the DNA TGTGCCAGCAGTTTACCGGGGACAGGGATGAGTTCACCCCTCCACTTT.

This clone was detected only once. The chain employs TRBV6-1 and TRBJ1-2; D might be TRBD1 (5 bases). V was trimmed by 0 bases and J by 6 bases, leaving 11 bases between them. Germline loops: CDR1 MNHNS, CDR2 SASEGT. CDR3 size: 14 residues. The CDR3, as DNA: TGTGCCAGCAGTGAAGCGGGGCACCGAAATGGCTACACCTTC. Protein: CASSEAGHRNGYTF.

V is TRBV5-1 and J is TRBJ1-2; a possible D gene is TRBD1 (5 bases). Trimming shortened V by 7 bases and J by 8 bases, and 24 bases separated the two germline ends. The germline V gene encodes CDR1 SGHRS and CDR2 YFSETQ. The CDR3 loop spans 15 amino acids. The CDR3 protein is CASGEGPGGGLGYTF. In nucleotides, the CDR3 is TGCGCCAGCGGCGAGGGTCCAGGCGGGGGTCTGGGCTACACCTTC.

This clone turned up a few times. The rearrangement uses TRBV7-3 and TRBJ2-3; D call uncertain. Germline CDR1 is SGHTA and CDR2 is FQGTGA. This CDR3 region has 13 residues. V lost 1 base, J lost 6 bases, and 8 bases lay in between. The CDR3 protein is CASSLNGDDTQYF. The CDR3 coding sequence is TGTGCCAGCAGCTTAAATGGAGACGATACGCAGTATTTT.